These T cell receptor beta chains were read from a single sample in a study of blood T cell repertoires in COVID-19. The protocol was immunoSEQ multiplex PCR, while the TCRdb copy is restricted to in-frame clones and leaves out a portion. The sample has 300,000 to 400,000 clones; around 88% are singletons. Sequencing was done on a sample of peripheral blood. The receptors stem from a woman aged 55 to 70 with COVID-19, enrolled during active disease. The CDR3 runs from the conserved cysteine through the conserved F or W. The D gene is left open where the match is weak. Expanded clones get a size class; other rows say once, few or many, or leave the size out.

13	-	TRBV20-1	TRBJ2-5	TRBD2	TGCAGTGCCAGTGGACTGGGGGGGGAGACCCAGTACTTC	CSASGLGGETQYF
14	-	TRBV30	TRBJ2-2	-	TGTGCCTGGACCGGGACTCCAAACACCGGGGAGCTGTTTTTT	CAWTGTPNTGELFF
14	-	TRBV5-6	TRBJ2-7	-	TGTGCCAGCAGCTTGATCTGGGGGCACTACGAGCAGTACTTC	CASSLIWGHYEQYF
13	-	TRBV12-3/TRBV12-4	TRBJ2-7	TRBD2	TGTGCCAGCAGTTTAGGTCTCGGACTAGCCAACTACTTC	CASSLGLGLANYF
16	-	TRBV11-1	TRBJ2-3	-	TGTGCCAGCAGCTTAGAAGTCGGTTCTAGCACAGATACGCAGTATTTT	CASSLEVGSSTDTQYF
18	few	TRBV14	TRBJ1-2	TRBD1	TGTGCCAGCAGCCAACTAACCCTCCGGGACAGAAGTTCTAGAGGCTACACCTTC	CASSQLTLRDRSSRGYTF
14	-	TRBV30	TRBJ2-5	TRBD2	TGTGCCTGGAGTGTACCTAGCGGGTCGGAGACCCAGTACTTC	CAWSVPSGSETQYF
16	-	TRBV4-1	TRBJ2-7	TRBD2	TGCGCCAGCAGCCAAGATGTCGCTAGCGGGGGCTACGAGCAGTACTTC	CASSQDVASGGYEQYF
16	-	TRBV19	TRBJ1-1	-	TGTGCCAGTAGTATAAGTGTACCCTCAGGAGGCACTGAAGCTTTCTTT	CASSISVPSGGTEAFF
14	-	TRBV9	TRBJ2-3	-	TGTGCCAGCAGGAGACAAATGTTAGACGGTACGCAGTATTTT	CASRRQMLDGTQYF
15	-	TRBV12-5	TRBJ1-5	-	TGTGCTAGTGTTCTGGACAGCTATAGCAATCAGCCCCAGCATTTT	CASVLDSYSNQPQHF
14	-	TRBV19	TRBJ1-1	-	TGTGCCAGTAGTATCGTGACAGCCAACACTGAAGCTTTCTTT	CASSIVTANTEAFF
15	-	TRBV6-6	TRBJ2-3	TRBD2	TGTGCCAGCAGGGGACTAGCGGGGGGGGGCGATACGCAGTATTTT	CASRGLAGGGDTQYF
13	few	TRBV6-5	TRBJ1-2	-	TGTGCCAGCAGTTACGTGGGGGGCTATGGCTACACCTTC	CASSYVGGYGYTF
11	-	TRBV4-1	TRBJ1-4	-	TGCGCCAGCAGCCTAAACGGGGAACTGTTTTTT	CASSLNGELFF
13	-	TRBV7-9	TRBJ2-7	TRBD1	TGTGCCAGCAGCTCTACTGCTGGGGACAGGGGGAGCTTC	CASSSTAGDRGSF
14	-	TRBV29-1	TRBJ1-1	-	TGCAGCGCCTTACAGTATCTTGAGAACACTGAAGCTTTCTTT	CSALQYLENTEAFF
18	-	TRBV6-2/TRBV6-3	TRBJ1-1	-	TGTGCCAGCAGTGGTTTGGGATCCGGGACAAAAAAGGACACTGAAGCTTTCTTT	CASSGLGSGTKKDTEAFF
18	once	TRBV9	TRBJ2-1	TRBD2	TGTGCCAGCAGCGTAGGCCCCCCCACTAGCGGGGGATTGAATGAGCAGTTCTTC	CASSVGPPTSGGLNEQFF
12	-	TRBV5-6	TRBJ2-7	-	TGTGCCAGCAGCTTCTCTAGTTACGAGCAGTACTTC	CASSFSSYEQYF
14	-	TRBV6-5	TRBJ2-7	-	TGTGCCAGCATCGATGAAGGGGGTTCCTACGAGCAGTACTTC	CASIDEGGSYEQYF
13	-	TRBV19	TRBJ1-3	-	TGTGCCAGTAGTAACCTACTGCTAAACACCATATATTTT	CASSNLLLNTIYF
19	-	TRBV9	TRBJ2-1	TRBD2	TGTGCCAGCAGCGTAGTCCCCTGGACTAGCGGGGGCCTGTACAATGAGCAGTTCTTC	CASSVVPWTSGGLYNEQFF
12	-	TRBV5-1	TRBJ2-3	TRBD2	TGCGCCAGCAACAGCGGGGGGGATACGCAGTATTTT	CASNSGGDTQYF
15	-	TRBV27	TRBJ1-3	-	TGTGCCACCCGGACAGCCCAGAGCTCTGGAAACACCATATATTTT	CATRTAQSSGNTIYF
17	-	TRBV18	TRBJ2-1	TRBD1	TGTGCCAGCTCCCGATCAGTGGGGACAGGGAAGTCCAATGAGCAGTTCTTC	CASSRSVGTGKSNEQFF
13	-	TRBV5-5	TRBJ1-1	-	TGTGCCAGCAGCTTTCCAGGGAACACTGAAGCTTTCTTT	CASSFPGNTEAFF
14	-	TRBV20-1	TRBJ2-7	TRBD2	TGCAGTGCTAGTCACCGGGGGGGCCTTCGCGAGCAGTACTTC	CSASHRGGLREQYF